The clone carrying this T cell receptor beta chain has a single count. Its antigen remains unknown. This sample was included in a study of cytomegalovirus exposure and HLA in healthy donors. Findings and caveats of the study: A reported reduction in N-insertions relative to the roughly 670-donor mean was seen in an Asian-associated ancestry cluster in a later analysis.

This CDR3 comprises 16 residues. The ends lost 8 bases at V and 0 bases at J; junction bases unmatched: 8. In germline, CDR1 is SNHLY, CDR2 FYNNEI. In the PCR, 60 Vbeta and 13 Jbeta primers were used. Data came from immunoSEQ multiplex PCR; TCRdb stores just in-frame clones and leaves some out. This sample has 120,000 or so clones, with about 79% found just once. Sequenced input: PBMCs. The genes are TRBV2 and TRBJ1-5; 9 bases agree with TRBD1. The TCR was taken from a woman in her forties or fifties in good health and CMV-seronegative. The DNA for the CDR3 is TGTGCCAGCGCCCGGGACAGGGATGATAGCAATCAGCCCCAGCATTTT. Its translation: CASARDRDDSNQPQHF. Based on the CDR3 plus reference TRBV2 and TRBJ1-5, the full variable domain is EPEVTQTPSHQVTQMGQEVILRCVPISNHLYFYWYRQILGQKVEFLVSFYNNEISEKSEIFDDQFSVERPDGSNFTLKIRSTKLEDSAMYFCASARDRDDSNQPQHFGDGTRLSIL.